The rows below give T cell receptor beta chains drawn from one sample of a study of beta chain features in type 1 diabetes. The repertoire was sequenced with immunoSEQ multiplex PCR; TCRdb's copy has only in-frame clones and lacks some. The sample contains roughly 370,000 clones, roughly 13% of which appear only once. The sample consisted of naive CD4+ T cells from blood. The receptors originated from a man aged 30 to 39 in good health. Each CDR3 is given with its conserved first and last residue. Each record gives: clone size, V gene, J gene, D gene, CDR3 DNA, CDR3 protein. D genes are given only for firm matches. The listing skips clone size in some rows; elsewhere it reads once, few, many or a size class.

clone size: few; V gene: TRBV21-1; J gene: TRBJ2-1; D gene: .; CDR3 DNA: TGTGCCAGCCGGCGGGAGAGCTACAATGAGCAGTTCTTC; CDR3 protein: CASRRESYNEQFF
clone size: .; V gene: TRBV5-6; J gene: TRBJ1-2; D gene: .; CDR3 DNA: TGTGCCAGCAGCTTGATTCAGCCCTATGGCTACACCTTC; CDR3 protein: CASSLIQPYGYTF
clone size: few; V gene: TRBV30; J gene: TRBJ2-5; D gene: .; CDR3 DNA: TGTGCCTGGAGTATAGGAACCCAAGAGACCCAGTACTTC; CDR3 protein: CAWSIGTQETQYF
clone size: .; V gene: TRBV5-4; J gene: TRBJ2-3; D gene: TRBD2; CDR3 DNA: TGTGCCAGCAGCATAAGACTAGCGGGAGCTGCAGATACGCAGTATTTT; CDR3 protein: CASSIRLAGAADTQYF
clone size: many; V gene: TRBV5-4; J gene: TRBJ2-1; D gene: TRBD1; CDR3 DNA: TGTGCCAGCAGCCCTCGGGACAGGGTATACAATGAGCAGTTCTTC; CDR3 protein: CASSPRDRVYNEQFF
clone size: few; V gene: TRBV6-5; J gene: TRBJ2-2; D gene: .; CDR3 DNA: TGTGCCACCCGGGACGCCGGGGAGCTGTTTTTT; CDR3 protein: CATRDAGELFF
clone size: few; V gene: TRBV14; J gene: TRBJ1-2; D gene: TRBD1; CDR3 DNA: TGTGCCAGCAGCCACGTCGGGACAGGGGGTGGCTACACCTTC; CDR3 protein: CASSHVGTGGGYTF
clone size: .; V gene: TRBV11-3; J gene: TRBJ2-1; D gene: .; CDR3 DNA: TGTGCCAGCCGGGGTGGCTACAATGAGCAGTTCTTC; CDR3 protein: CASRGGYNEQFF
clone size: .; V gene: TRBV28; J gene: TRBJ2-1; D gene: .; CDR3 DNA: TGTGCCAGCACGCAGGGGCTCAATGAGCAGTTCTTC; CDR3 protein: CASTQGLNEQFF
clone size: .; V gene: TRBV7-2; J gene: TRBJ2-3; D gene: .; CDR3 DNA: TGTGCCAGCAGCTTATGGGAGGATACGCAGTATTTT; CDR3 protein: CASSLWEDTQYF
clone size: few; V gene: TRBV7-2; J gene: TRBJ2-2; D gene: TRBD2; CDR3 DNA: TGTGCCAGCAGCTGGGGACTAGCGAACACCGGGGAGCTGTTTTTT; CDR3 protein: CASSWGLANTGELFF
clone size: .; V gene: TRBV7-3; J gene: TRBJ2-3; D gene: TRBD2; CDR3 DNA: TGTGCCAGCAGCCCCATAGCGGGGGTTGATACAGATACGCAGTATTTT; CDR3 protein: CASSPIAGVDTDTQYF
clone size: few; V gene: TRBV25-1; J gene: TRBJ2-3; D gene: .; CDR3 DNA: TGTGCCAGCAGTGATCAGGGCGTTGGCACAGATACGCAGTATTTT; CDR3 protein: CASSDQGVGTDTQYF
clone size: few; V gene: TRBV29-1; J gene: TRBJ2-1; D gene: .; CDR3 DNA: TGCAGCGTTGTTCGTCAGTACAATGAGCAGTTCTTC; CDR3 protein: CSVVRQYNEQFF
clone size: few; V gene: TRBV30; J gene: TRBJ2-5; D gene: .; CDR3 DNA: TGTGCCTGGAGTTACCGGCTCCAAGAGACCCAGTACTTC; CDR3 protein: CAWSYRLQETQYF
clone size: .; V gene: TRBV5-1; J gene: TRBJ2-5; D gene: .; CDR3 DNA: TGCGCCAGCAGCTTGTCCCAAGAGACCCAGTACTTC; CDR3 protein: CASSLSQETQYF
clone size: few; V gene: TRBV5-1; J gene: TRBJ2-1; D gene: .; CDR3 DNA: TGCGCCAGGGGAGGTTCGTTTTCGCATGAGCAGTTCTTC; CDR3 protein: CARGGSFSHEQFF
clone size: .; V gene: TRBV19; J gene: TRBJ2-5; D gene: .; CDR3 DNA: TGTGCCAGTAGTCGGTCTAGCGCCCCCGGGACCCAGTACTTC; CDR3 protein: CASSRSSAPGTQYF
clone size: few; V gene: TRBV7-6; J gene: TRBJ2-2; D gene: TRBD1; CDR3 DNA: TGTGCCAGCAGCTTAGTCGGGGGACAGGGAGCCGGGGAGCTGTTTTTT; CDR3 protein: CASSLVGGQGAGELFF
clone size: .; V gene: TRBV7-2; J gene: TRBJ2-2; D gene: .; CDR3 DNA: TGTGCCAGCAGCTTAGATCGCGGCACCGGGGAGCTGTTTTTT; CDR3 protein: CASSLDRGTGELFF
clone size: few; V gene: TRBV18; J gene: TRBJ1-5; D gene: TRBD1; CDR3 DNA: TGTGCCAGCTCACTTGGGACAGGGACAAATCAGCCCCAGCATTTT; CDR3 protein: CASSLGTGTNQPQHF
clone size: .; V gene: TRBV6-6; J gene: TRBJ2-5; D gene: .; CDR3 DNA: TGTGCCAGCATGACCGGGGGGCTAGGTGGTGAGACCCAGTACTTC; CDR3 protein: CASMTGGLGGETQYF
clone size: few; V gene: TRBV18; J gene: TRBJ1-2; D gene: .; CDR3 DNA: TGTGCCAGCTCACCACCGGGTAGCTATGGCTACACCTTC; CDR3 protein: CASSPPGSYGYTF
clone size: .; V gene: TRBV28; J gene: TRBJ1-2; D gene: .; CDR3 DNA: TGTGCCAGCAGTTCGGTTGGAGAGGGCTACACCTTC; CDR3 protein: CASSSVGEGYTF
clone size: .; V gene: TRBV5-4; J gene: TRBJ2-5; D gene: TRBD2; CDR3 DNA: TGTGCCAGCAGCTTGAGGGCGGGAGTAGGAGAGACCCAGTACTTC; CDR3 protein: CASSLRAGVGETQYF
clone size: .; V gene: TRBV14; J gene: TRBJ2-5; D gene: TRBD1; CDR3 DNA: TGTGCCAGCAGCCTGAGGACAGGGGGCTATGTAGAGACCCAGTACTTC; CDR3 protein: CASSLRTGGYVETQYF
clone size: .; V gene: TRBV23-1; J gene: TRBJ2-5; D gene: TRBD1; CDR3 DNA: TGCGCCAGCTGGCGACAAGCCCGGGACAGGGAGCGGAGCGTTATTGAGGAGACCCAGTACTTC; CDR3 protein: CASWRQARDRERSVIEETQYF
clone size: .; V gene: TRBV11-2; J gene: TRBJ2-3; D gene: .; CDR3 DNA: TGTGCCAGCAGCTATGGACAGACAGATACGCAGTATTTT; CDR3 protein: CASSYGQTDTQYF
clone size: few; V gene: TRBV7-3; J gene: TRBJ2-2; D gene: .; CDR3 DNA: TGTGCCAGCAGCTCACCCCTTGGGGGTGTTACCGGGGAGCTGTTTTTT; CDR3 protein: CASSSPLGGVTGELFF
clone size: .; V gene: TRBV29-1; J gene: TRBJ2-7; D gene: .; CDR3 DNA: TGCAGCGTTACTTGGACTAAAGGCTACGAGCAGTACTTC; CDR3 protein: CSVTWTKGYEQYF
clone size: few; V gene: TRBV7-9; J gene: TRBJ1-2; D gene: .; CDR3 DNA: TGTGCCAGCAGCGTTAGGGCCGACTCCTATGGCTACACCTTC; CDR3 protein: CASSVRADSYGYTF
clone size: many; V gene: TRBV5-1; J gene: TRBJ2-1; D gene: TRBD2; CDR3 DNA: TGCGCCAGCAGCTTGGAACTAGCGGGAGGAGGCGTGCAGTTCTTC; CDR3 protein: CASSLELAGGGVQFF
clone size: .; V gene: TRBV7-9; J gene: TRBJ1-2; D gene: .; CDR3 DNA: TGTGCCAGCAGCTTAGCCGGGTTTGACGGCTACACCTTC; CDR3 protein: CASSLAGFDGYTF
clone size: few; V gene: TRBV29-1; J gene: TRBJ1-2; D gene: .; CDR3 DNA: TGCAGCGTAGACAGGTTGGGTGGCTACACCTTC; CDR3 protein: CSVDRLGGYTF
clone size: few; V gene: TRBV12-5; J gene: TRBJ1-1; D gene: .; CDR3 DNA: TGTGCTAGCCTTAGTTTGTTGGGAGGTACTGAAGCTTTCTTT; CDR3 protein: CASLSLLGGTEAFF
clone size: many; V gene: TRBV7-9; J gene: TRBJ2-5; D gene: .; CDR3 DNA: TGTGCCAGCAGCGCCACAGGGACGACGCAAACCCAGTACTTC; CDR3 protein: CASSATGTTQTQYF
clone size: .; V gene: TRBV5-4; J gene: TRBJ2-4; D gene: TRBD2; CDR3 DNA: TGTGCCAGCAGCTTGGCCCTAGCGGGAGCCAAAAACATTCAGTACTTC; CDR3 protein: CASSLALAGAKNIQYF
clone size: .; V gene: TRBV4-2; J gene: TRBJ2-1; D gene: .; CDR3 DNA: TGTGCCAGCAGCCAAGTCGCGGGTTCTGATGAGCAGTTCTTC; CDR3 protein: CASSQVAGSDEQFF
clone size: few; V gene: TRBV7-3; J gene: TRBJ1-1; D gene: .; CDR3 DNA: TGTGCCAGCAGCTTAACTGGCCGGCGGAACACTGAAGCTTTCTTT; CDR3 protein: CASSLTGRRNTEAFF
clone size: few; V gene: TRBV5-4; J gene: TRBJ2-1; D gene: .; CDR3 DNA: TGTGCCAGCAGCTTGCGGTCCAGGTGGTACAATGAGCAGTTCTTC; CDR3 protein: CASSLRSRWYNEQFF
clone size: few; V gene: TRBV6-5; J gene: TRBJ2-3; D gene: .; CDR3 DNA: TGTGCCAGCAGGCGCTCGACAGATACGCAGTATTTT; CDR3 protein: CASRRSTDTQYF
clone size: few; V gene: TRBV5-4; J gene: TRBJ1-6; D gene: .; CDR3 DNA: TGCGCCAGCAGCAAACGGGTATTACAGATAAATTCACCCCTCCACTTT; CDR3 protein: CASSKRVLQINSPLHF
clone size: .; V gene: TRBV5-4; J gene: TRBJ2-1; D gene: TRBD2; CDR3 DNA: TGTGCCAGCAGCTTGCCTGGGACTAGCGGATACAATGAGCAGTTCTTC; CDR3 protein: CASSLPGTSGYNEQFF
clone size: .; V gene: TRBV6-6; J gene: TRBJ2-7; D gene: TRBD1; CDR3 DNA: TGTGCCAGCTCCCTCGACAGGGGAGACTACGAGCAGTACTTC; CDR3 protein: CASSLDRGDYEQYF
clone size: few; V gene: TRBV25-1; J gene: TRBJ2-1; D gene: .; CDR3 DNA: TGTGCCAGCAGTCCCTCCGCCTCCTACAATGAGCAGTTCTTC; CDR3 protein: CASSPSASYNEQFF
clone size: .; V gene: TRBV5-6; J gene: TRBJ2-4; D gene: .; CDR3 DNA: TGTGCCAGCAGCTTGGGGGTTGAGTGGAACATTCAGTACTTC; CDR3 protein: CASSLGVEWNIQYF
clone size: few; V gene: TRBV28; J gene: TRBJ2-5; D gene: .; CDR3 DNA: TGTGCCAGCAGTGCCCAAGAGACCCAGTACTTC; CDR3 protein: CASSAQETQYF
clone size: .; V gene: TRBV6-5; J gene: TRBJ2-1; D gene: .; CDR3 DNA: TGTGCCAGCAGTTACTCGACAGGTCGTAATGAGCAGTTCTTC; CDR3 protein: CASSYSTGRNEQFF
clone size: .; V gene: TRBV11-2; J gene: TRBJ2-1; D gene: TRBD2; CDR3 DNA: TGTGCCAGCAGTCGTGGACTAGATCTCAATGAGCAGTTCTTC; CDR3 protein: CASSRGLDLNEQFF
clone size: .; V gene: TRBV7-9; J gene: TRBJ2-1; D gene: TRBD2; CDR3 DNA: TGTGCCAGCAGACAGGGACTAGCGGATTACAATGAGCAGTTCTTC; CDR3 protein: CASRQGLADYNEQFF
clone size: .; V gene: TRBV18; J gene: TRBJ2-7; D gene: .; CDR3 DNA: TGTGCCAGCTCACCACCGACGCTTCATTCCTACGAGCAGTACTTC; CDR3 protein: CASSPPTLHSYEQYF
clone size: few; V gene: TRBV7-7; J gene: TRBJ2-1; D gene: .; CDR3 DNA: TGTGCCAGCAGCGGACAGTATAGCTCCTACAATGAGCAGTTCTTC; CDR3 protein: CASSGQYSSYNEQFF
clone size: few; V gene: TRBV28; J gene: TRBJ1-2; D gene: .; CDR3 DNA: TGTGCCAGCGGCAGCGGGGCAGGGGTTTATGGCTACACCTTC; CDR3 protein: CASGSGAGVYGYTF
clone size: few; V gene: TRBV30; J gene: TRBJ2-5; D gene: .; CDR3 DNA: TGTGCCTGGAGGGTACTCGGGACGCTTCGACAAGAGACCCAGTACTTC; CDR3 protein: CAWRVLGTLRQETQYF